A selection of T cell receptor beta chains follows, all from one sample in a study of post-analysis software for immune sequencing data. MiXCR, run by TCRdb on the PCR reads, gives a single entry per CDR3 protein. Altogether roughly 800,000 distinct CDR3 sequences are present, roughly 30% being singletons, with the ten largest covering more than 0.55%. Sequencing was done on a sample of blood. The receptor set was obtained from a girl aged 5 to 17 with multiple sclerosis. The CDR3 runs from the conserved cysteine through the conserved F or W. The D gene is left open where the match is weak. Clone sizes are given selectively: once, few, many, or a class where the clone is expanded.

size: NA
J: TRBJ2-7
V: TRBV28
D: TRBD1
CDR3: CASSIPGQGKTYEQYF
DNA: TGTGCCAGCAGTATACCGGGACAGGGAAAGACCTACGAGCAGTACTTC

size: NA
J: TRBJ2-5
V: TRBV24-1
D: NA
CDR3: CATRRGETQYF
DNA: TGTGCCACCAGGAGAGGAGAGACCCAGTACTTC

size: NA
J: TRBJ2-5
V: TRBV29-1
D: NA
CDR3: CSVNWGSQETQYF
DNA: TGCAGCGTGAATTGGGGGAGCCAAGAGACCCAGTACTTC

size: NA
J: TRBJ2-1
V: TRBV12-3/TRBV12-4
D: TRBD2
CDR3: CASGLLAGFDGQFF
DNA: TGTGCCAGCGGATTGCTAGCGGGATTCGATGGGCAGTTCTTC

size: NA
J: TRBJ2-3
V: TRBV7-2
D: TRBD2
CDR3: CASSLLGLAVTDTQYF
DNA: TGTGCCAGCAGCTTGCTCGGACTAGCGGTCACAGATACGCAGTATTTT

size: NA
J: TRBJ2-3
V: TRBV7-8
D: TRBD1
CDR3: CASRERDRGRDTQYF
DNA: TGTGCCAGCAGGGAGAGGGACAGGGGAAGAGATACGCAGTATTTT

size: few
J: TRBJ2-5
V: TRBV6-1
D: NA
CDR3: CASTRDRRGETQYF
DNA: TGTGCCAGCACCCGAGACAGGAGAGGGGAGACCCAGTACTTC

size: NA
J: TRBJ2-5
V: TRBV9
D: TRBD1
CDR3: CASSATARTGGETQYF
DNA: TGTGCCAGCAGCGCCACGGCACGTACAGGGGGGGAGACCCAGTACTTC

size: NA
J: TRBJ2-3
V: TRBV20-1
D: TRBD2
CDR3: CSARHQREGADTQYF
DNA: TGCAGTGCTAGGCACCAGCGGGAGGGCGCAGATACGCAGTATTTT

size: NA
J: TRBJ2-7
V: TRBV7-2
D: TRBD2
CDR3: CASQPTSGSYEEYF
DNA: TGTGCCAGCCAGCCTACTAGCGGCTCCTACGAGGAGTACTTC

size: NA
J: TRBJ2-1
V: TRBV4-2
D: NA
CDR3: CASSQDAREQFF
DNA: TGTGCCAGCAGCCAAGACGCGCGTGAGCAGTTCTTC

size: NA
J: TRBJ2-1
V: TRBV5-4
D: NA
CDR3: CAVSWDSSYNEQFF
DNA: TGTGCAGTTTCCTGGGACTCCTCCTACAATGAGCAGTTCTTC

size: NA
J: TRBJ2-1
V: TRBV4-1
D: NA
CDR3: CASRRTDIIYNEQFF
DNA: TGCGCCAGCAGGCGGACGGACATTATCTACAATGAGCAGTTCTTC

size: NA
J: TRBJ2-1
V: TRBV20-1
D: NA
CDR3: CSAPGAGDSYNEQFF
DNA: TGCAGTGCCCCCGGTGCTGGGGACTCCTACAATGAGCAGTTCTTC

size: NA
J: TRBJ1-2
V: TRBV2
D: NA
CDR3: CASRGTGFANYGYTF
DNA: TGTGCCAGCAGGGGAACGGGGTTTGCTAACTATGGCTACACCTTC

size: NA
J: TRBJ2-1
V: TRBV11-3
D: TRBD1
CDR3: CASSTEGQGKQFF
DNA: TGTGCCAGCAGCACAGAGGGACAGGGTAAGCAGTTCTTC

size: few
J: TRBJ2-7
V: TRBV28
D: NA
CDR3: CASRGGETSYEQYF
DNA: TGTGCCAGCAGGGGGGGAGAAACCTCCTACGAGCAGTACTTC

size: NA
J: TRBJ1-2
V: TRBV5-4
D: NA
CDR3: CASTHGGNYGYTF
DNA: TGTGCCAGCACCCACGGGGGGAACTATGGCTACACCTTC

size: NA
J: TRBJ1-2
V: TRBV2
D: TRBD1
CDR3: CASSEPRDRGCYGYTF
DNA: TGTGCCAGCAGTGAACCTAGGGACAGGGGATGCTATGGCTACACCTTC

size: NA
J: TRBJ2-3
V: TRBV29-1
D: NA
CDR3: CSVEEGDTQYF
DNA: TGCAGCGTTGAGGAGGGCGATACGCAGTATTTT

size: few
J: TRBJ2-5
V: TRBV5-1
D: NA
CDR3: CASSYRVRETQYF
DNA: TGCGCCAGCAGCTACAGGGTCAGGGAGACCCAGTACTTC

size: few
J: TRBJ2-5
V: TRBV28
D: TRBD2
CDR3: CASSLPSGGQETQYF
DNA: TGTGCCAGCAGTTTGCCTAGCGGGGGGCAAGAGACCCAGTACTTC

size: NA
J: TRBJ2-7
V: TRBV5-1
D: NA
CDR3: CASSFENEQYF
DNA: TGCGCCAGCAGCTTTGAGAACGAGCAGTACTTC

size: few
J: TRBJ2-3
V: TRBV28
D: NA
CDR3: CASSLQGTGAGDTQYF
DNA: TGTGCCAGCAGTTTGCAAGGGACGGGGGCGGGAGATACGCAGTATTTT

size: few
J: TRBJ2-7
V: TRBV20-1
D: TRBD2
CDR3: CSARGPTGTSDEQYF
DNA: TGCAGTGCTAGAGGGCCTACCGGGACTAGCGACGAGCAGTACTTC

size: NA
J: TRBJ2-4
V: TRBV29-1
D: NA
CDR3: CSVDGQGENIQYF
DNA: TGCAGCGTTGACGGGCAGGGCGAAAACATTCAGTACTTC

size: NA
J: TRBJ2-5
V: TRBV28
D: NA
CDR3: CASSRGGGRFQETQYF
DNA: TGTGCCAGCAGTCGCGGTGGGGGCCGCTTCCAAGAGACCCAGTACTTC

size: many
J: TRBJ2-7
V: TRBV6-1
D: NA
CDR3: CASGRTPELYF
DNA: TGTGCCAGTGGACGGACCCCCGAGTTGTACTTC

size: few
J: TRBJ2-1
V: TRBV7-6
D: TRBD2
CDR3: CASSLVWGGGAFSEQFF
DNA: TGTGCCAGCAGCTTAGTCTGGGGCGGGGGGGCCTTCAGCGAGCAGTTCTTC